This TCR beta chain was identified during a study of blood T cell repertoires in COVID-19. Background on the study: From T cells, B-cell-depleted T cells, or PBMCs came the material, which was cDNA or gDNA.

Trimming took off 6 bases at V and 7 bases at J, with 10 bases between the two ends. The germline CDR1 and CDR2 sequences are SGHAT and FQNNGV. The CDR3 runs 12 residues. Measured with immunoSEQ multiplex PCR; TCRdb has only the in-frame clones, and not every one. The repertoire holds some 120,000 clones, with 88% as singletons. V usage is TRBV11-2 and J usage is TRBJ2-1; D may be TRBD2 (5 bases). The clonotype originates from a human donor in a cohort sampled during active COVID-19. The sequenced sample was peripheral blood. The CDR3 is CASRARGNEQFF. As DNA, the CDR3 is TGTGCCAGCAGGGCTCGGGGAAATGAGCAGTTCTTC. The full variable domain, its missing parts supplied by reference TRBV11-2 and TRBJ2-1, is EAGVAQSPRYKIIEKRQSVAFWCNPISGHATLYWYQQILGQGPKLLIQFQNNGVVDDSQLPKDRFSAERLKGVDSTLKIQPAKLEDSAVYLCASRARGNEQFFGPGTRLTVL.